These 26 T cell receptor beta chains were sequenced from one sample in a study of T cells of healthy individuals. TCRdb re-derived calls from the 5' RACE reads in MiXCR, one entry per CDR3 protein. The table includes 95,000 to 100,000 distinct CDR3 sequences, around 17% detected once. The receptors originated from a human donor in good health.

There are many counts of this clonotype. The rearrangement joins TRBV7-6 to TRBJ1-4; no definite D call. CDR1 is SGHVS and CDR2 is FNYEAQ in the germline V gene. Trimming stripped 6 bases from V and 6 bases from J, with 11 bases between. The CDR3 has 13 residues. In DNA form, the CDR3 reads TGTGCCAGCAGTTCTGGGGTTTATGAAAAACTGTTTTTT. Its protein is CASSSGVYEKLFF.

This clonotype was observed many times. This chain joins TRBV7-6 and TRBJ2-3; maybe TRBD2 (6 bases). CDR1 and CDR2 (germline): SGHVS, FNYEAQ. The CDR3 has 15 residues. Trimming stripped 9 bases from V and 0 bases from J, with 16 bases between. CDR3 DNA: TGTGCCAGTGTCTCCCGGGACTTAAGCACAGATACGCAGTATTTT. It yields the protein CASVSRDLSTDTQYF.

This clonotype was counted at least ten times. The gene calls are TRBV7-2 and TRBJ2-3; D possibly corresponds to TRBD2 (5 bases). V was pared by 5 bases and J by 6 bases, with 9 bases between. Per the germline V gene, CDR1 is SGHTA and CDR2 is FQGNSA. The CDR3 extends over 12 amino acids. CDR3 sequence: CASSPDLDTQYF. CDR3 DNA: TGTGCCAGCAGCCCGGACTTGGATACGCAGTATTTT.

Ten or more counts support this clonotype. This chain joins TRBV19 and TRBJ2-7, with a possible D match to TRBD1 (5 bases). CDR3 size: 14 residues. Trimming cost V 5 bases and J 5 bases, with 16 bases left between them. Germline CDR1 and CDR2: LNHDA and SQIVND (reference sequence). Written as DNA, the CDR3 is TGTGCCAGTAGTTTAAGGACACCTGAGAACGAGCAGTACTTC. It codes for CASSLRTPENEQYF.

The chain couples TRBV6-2 or TRBV6-3 to TRBJ2-2; TRBD2 matches at 7 bases. Trimming cost V 2 bases and J 4 bases; bases outside gene matches: 7. This CDR3 has 16 residues. Germline V gene data show CDR1 as MNHEY and CDR2 as SVGEGT. The CDR3 sequence is CASSYSPGGLTGELFF. The CDR3, as DNA: TGTGCCAGCAGTTACAGCCCGGGAGGACTCACCGGGGAGCTGTTTTTT.

This clonotype was observed a few times. The chain uses TRBV11-2 and TRBJ2-7; either TRBD1 or TRBD2 may supply D (5 bases each). The germline V gene encodes CDR1 SGHAT and CDR2 FQNNGV. The CDR3 has 16 amino acids. Trimming removed 2 bases from V and 0 bases from J, with 14 bases in between. In nucleotides, the CDR3 is TGTGCCAGCAGCTTATCCTGGGACCCAAACTCCTACGAGCAGTACTTC. It specifies CASSLSWDPNSYEQYF.

This clonotype was seen only a few times. The chain uses TRBV4-3 and TRBJ1-6, with TRBD1 identical over 9 bases. V gave up 5 bases and J gave up 11 bases; unmatched junction bases: 16. Per the germline V gene, CDR1 is LGHNA and CDR2 is YSLEER. The CDR3 runs 17 residues. Here the CDR3 reads CASSKRTGGTGIPPLHF. CDR3 in DNA: TGCGCCAGCAGCAAGAGAACAGGCGGGACAGGGATACCACCCCTCCACTTT.

This clonotype came up many times. The chain couples TRBV5-1 to TRBJ2-3; D unclear. The germline V and J ends were trimmed by 0 bases and 2 bases, with 7 bases remaining between them. The CDR3 runs 14 residues. Per the germline V gene, CDR1 is SGHRS and CDR2 is YFSETQ. CDR3 amino acids: CASSLDRATDTQYF. In nucleotides, the CDR3 is TGCGCCAGCAGCTTGGATAGGGCCACAGATACGCAGTATTTT.

This clonotype was found many times. The rearrangement uses TRBV4-1 and TRBJ1-2; unclear D gene. Germline lookup yields CDR1 MGHRA and CDR2 YSYEKL. Trimming left V 0 bases short and J 4 bases short, with 9 bases between. CDR3 size: 14 residues. In DNA form, the CDR3 reads TGCGCCAGCAGCCAAGAGAGGACTCGCTATGGCTACACCTTC. Protein sequence: CASSQERTRYGYTF.

In this sample, this clonotype turned up a few times. The chain links TRBV11-1 to TRBJ1-6; 9 bases agree with TRBD1. The junction had 4 bases not matched to a gene; V was cut back by 5 bases and J by 2 bases. Germline V CDR1 and CDR2: SGHAT, FQDESV (reference sequence). The CDR3 length is 16 residues. CDR3 DNA sequence: TGTGCCAGCAGCCAAGGACAGGGGCCCTATAATTCACCCCTCCACTTT. This codes for CASSQGQGPYNSPLHF.

This clonotype was recorded at least ten times. This chain links TRBV3-1 with TRBJ2-7; TRBD2 agrees at 8 bases. Germline V gene lookup returns CDR1 LGHDT and CDR2 YNNKEL (reference sequence). Trimming at V came to 5 bases and at J to 0 bases, leaving 6 bases not matched to a gene. CDR3 length: 15 amino acids. CDR3 sequence: CASSFSGTSSYEQYF. CDR3 DNA: TGTGCCAGCAGCTTTAGCGGGACTTCCTCCTACGAGCAGTACTTC.

This clonotype appeared a few times. The genes are TRBV11-2 and TRBJ2-3; 7 nucleotides align to TRBD2. Trimming cost V 10 bases and J 3 bases; bases outside gene matches: 4. CDR1 SGHAT and CDR2 FQNNGV come from the germline V gene. The CDR3 has 12 residues. The CDR3 protein is CATGAGTDTQYF. The CDR3 DNA follows: TGTGCCACCGGAGCGGGGACAGATACGCAGTATTTT.

This clonotype was counted a few times. The V and J genes are TRBV20-1 and TRBJ2-7; TRBD2 might be the D (5 bases). Per the germline V gene, CDR1 is DFQATT and CDR2 is SNEGSKA (reference sequence). CDR3 length: 12 amino acids. Trimming removed 5 bases from V and 5 bases from J, with 13 bases in between. The CDR3 region is CSAYFRGNEQYF. The CDR3 DNA reads TGCAGTGCTTATTTCCGGGGAAACGAGCAGTACTTC.

This CDR3 is CASSLRAGNEKLFF. CDR3 DNA sequence: TGCGCCAGCAGCTTGCGTGCGGGGAACGAAAAACTGTTTTTT. The chain joins TRBV5-1 to TRBJ1-4; D not certain. This CDR3 has 14 residues. The V end lost 1 base, the J end lost 8 bases, and 12 bases lay between the germline ends. Germline V gene data show CDR1 as SGHRS and CDR2 as YFSETQ. The whole variable domain, remainder taken from reference TRBV5-1 and TRBJ1-4, is KAGVTQTPRYLIKTRGQQVTLSCSPISGHRSVSWYQQTPGQGLQFLFEYFSETQRNKGNFPGRFSGRQFSNSRSEMNVSTLELGDSALYLCASSLRAGNEKLFFGSGTQLSVL.

This clonotype was observed many times. This chain connects TRBV7-3 to TRBJ2-5; D is ambiguous. Trimming cost V 2 bases and J 5 bases, with 15 bases left between them. The V gene's germline CDR1 is SGHTA and CDR2 FQGTGA. The CDR3 runs to 15 residues. In DNA form, the CDR3 reads TGTGCCAGCAGCTTAGGCGGAAAACTCGGGGAGACCCAGTACTTC. Translated, it gives CASSLGGKLGETQYF.

The V call is TRBV20-1, the J call TRBJ2-7, with a tentative D call TRBD1 (6 bases). Germline values: CDR1 DFQATT, CDR2 SNEGSKA (reference sequence). CDR3 length: 13 amino acids. V was clipped by 5 bases and J by 3 bases, with 14 bases between them. Written as DNA, the CDR3 is TGCAGTGCTGAAACCCCGGACAGCTACGAGCAGTACTTC. It is translated as CSAETPDSYEQYF.

The chain recombines TRBV28 with TRBJ1-5, with D possibly matching TRBD1 (5 bases). The CDR3 consists of 12 residues. Germline-derived CDR1 and CDR2 are MDHEN and SYDVKM. Trimming pared 7 bases from V and 8 bases from J, leaving 12 bases between. The DNA of the CDR3 is TGTGCCAGCACTGGGGGATGGAAGCCCCAGCATTTT. Its protein product is CASTGGWKPQHF.

This clonotype was seen a handful of times. The chain links TRBV7-3 to TRBJ2-2; D is possibly TRBD2 (6 bases). Germline CDR1 is SGHTA and CDR2 is FQGTGA. The CDR3 sequence is 14 residues long. V lost 2 bases and J 5 bases, leaving 9 bases between the germline ends. The CDR3 region is CASSLVAGTGELFF. For the CDR3, the DNA is TGTGCCAGCAGCTTAGTTGCGGGGACCGGGGAGCTGTTTTTT.

This clonotype showed up just a few times. V usage is TRBV18 and J usage is TRBJ2-5, with 9 bases aligning to TRBD1. The CDR3 runs 16 residues. CDR1 is KGHSH and CDR2 is LQKENI in the germline V gene. Unmatched junction bases numbered 6, after V lost 3 bases and J lost 1 base. CDR3 DNA: TGTGCCAGCTCACCCCTGACAGGGGGGAGCCAAGAGACCCAGTACTTC. It codes for CASSPLTGGSQETQYF.

This clonotype has more than one count but fewer than ten. The chain joins TRBV5-6 to TRBJ2-1; 12 bases are shared with TRBD2. The CDR3 spans 16 residues. The germline V gene encodes CDR1 SGHDT and CDR2 YYEEEE. Losses at the gene ends were 0 bases for V and 9 bases for J; bases not matched to a gene: 7. CDR3 nucleotide sequence: TGTGCCAGCAGCTTGGCCCTAGCGGGAGGGCCCGGTGAGCAGTTCTTC. As protein: CASSLALAGGPGEQFF.

This sequence joins TRBV6-2 or TRBV6-3 and TRBJ2-2; D gene uncertain. V lost 0 bases and J 1 base, leaving 6 bases between the germline ends. CDR3 length: 15 residues. Per the germline V gene, CDR1 is MNHEY and CDR2 is SVGEGT. The CDR3, as DNA: TGTGCCAGCAGTTACTCGACTCTGAACACCGGGGAGCTGTTTTTT. Translated: CASSYSTLNTGELFF.

There are a few counts of this clonotype. This rearrangement joins TRBV4-3 to TRBJ2-2; D is perhaps TRBD1 or TRBD2 (5 bases each). Germline V gene sequence: CDR1 LGHNA, CDR2 YSLEER. V lost 0 bases to trimming and J lost 3 bases, with 8 bases between them. This CDR3 spans 15 amino acids. The CDR3 region has the DNA TGCGCCAGCAGCCAAGAGGGACCTCACACCGGGGAGCTGTTTTTT. Translation: CASSQEGPHTGELFF.

This clonotype occurred many times. The rearrangement joins TRBV20-1 to TRBJ2-3; no reliable D call. The CDR3 runs to 15 residues. V lost 3 bases and J 5 bases, leaving 18 bases between the germline ends. Germline CDR1 is DFQATT and CDR2 is SNEGSKA (reference sequence). In nucleotides, the CDR3 is TGCAGTGCTAGTCTCCGATCCCCTGTGGAAGATACGCAGTATTTT. Encoded protein: CSASLRSPVEDTQYF.

This clonotype was detected a few times. The chain links TRBV18 to TRBJ2-7, with 7 bases aligning to TRBD2. The CDR3 extends over 12 amino acids. V dropped 8 bases and J dropped 0; count of bases not matched to a gene: 1. Looked up from germline, CDR1 is KGHSH and CDR2 is LQKENI. In nucleotides, the CDR3 is TGTGCCAGCGGACTAGGCTCCTACGAGCAGTACTTC. Translation gives CASGLGSYEQYF.

J is TRBJ2-7 and V is TRBV4-2, with 13 bases that match TRBD2. V gave up 4 bases and J gave up 5 bases; unmatched junction bases: 5. Germline V lookup: CDR1 LGHNA, CDR2 YNFKEQ. This CDR3 contains 15 residues. The CDR3 bases are TGTGCCAGCAGCCGAGGACTAGCGGGAGTAAACGAGCAGTACTTC. Translated, it gives CASSRGLAGVNEQYF.

This clonotype came up a few times. The chain couples TRBV6-5 to TRBJ2-5, with no clear D. Germline CDR1 MNHEY, CDR2 SVGAGI. The V gene lost 6 bases and the J gene lost 5 bases, with 19 bases spanning the gap. This CDR3 comprises 15 residues. CDR3 sequence reads: CASSYTGGVGETQYF. CDR3 coding DNA: TGTGCCAGCAGCTACACCGGTGGGGTAGGGGAGACCCAGTACTTC.